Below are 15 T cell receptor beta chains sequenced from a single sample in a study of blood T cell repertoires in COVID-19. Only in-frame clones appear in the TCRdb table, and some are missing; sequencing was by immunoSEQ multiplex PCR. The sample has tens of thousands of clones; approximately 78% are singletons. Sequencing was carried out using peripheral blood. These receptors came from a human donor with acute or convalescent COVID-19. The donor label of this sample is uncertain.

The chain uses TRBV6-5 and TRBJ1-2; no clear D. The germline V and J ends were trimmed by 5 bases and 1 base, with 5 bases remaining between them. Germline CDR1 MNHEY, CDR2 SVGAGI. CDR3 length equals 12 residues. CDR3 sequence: CASSPFNYGYTF. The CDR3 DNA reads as TGTGCCAGCAGTCCCTTTAACTATGGCTACACCTTC.

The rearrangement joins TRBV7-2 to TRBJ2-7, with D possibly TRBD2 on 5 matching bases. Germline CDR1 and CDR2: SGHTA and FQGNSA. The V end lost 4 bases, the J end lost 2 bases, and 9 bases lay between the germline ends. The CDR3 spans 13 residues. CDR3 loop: CASSSSGAYEQYF. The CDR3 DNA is TGTGCCAGCAGCTCCTCCGGGGCCTACGAGCAGTACTTC.

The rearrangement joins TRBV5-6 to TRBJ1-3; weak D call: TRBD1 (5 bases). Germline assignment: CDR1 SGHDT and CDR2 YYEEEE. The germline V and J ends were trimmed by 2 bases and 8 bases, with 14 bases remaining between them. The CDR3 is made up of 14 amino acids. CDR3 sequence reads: CASSFGREGYTIYF. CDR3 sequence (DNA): TGTGCCAGCAGCTTCGGCCGGGAGGGGTACACCATATATTTT.

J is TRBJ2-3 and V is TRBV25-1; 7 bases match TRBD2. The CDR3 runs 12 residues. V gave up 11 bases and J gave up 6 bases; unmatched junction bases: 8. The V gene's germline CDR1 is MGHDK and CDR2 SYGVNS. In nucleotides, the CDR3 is TGTGCCTCCCTAGCGGCTGCTGATACGCAGTATTTT. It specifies CASLAAADTQYF.

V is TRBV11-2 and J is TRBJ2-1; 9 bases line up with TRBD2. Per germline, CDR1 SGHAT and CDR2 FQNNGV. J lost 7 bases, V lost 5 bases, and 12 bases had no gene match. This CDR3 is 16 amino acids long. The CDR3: CASSTQPGLAFNEQFF. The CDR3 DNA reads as TGTGCCAGCAGCACGCAACCGGGACTAGCCTTTAATGAGCAGTTCTTC.

CDR3 DNA: TGTGCCAGCAGCCCTGGAGGACAGGGGACTTTCCAAGAGACCCAGTACTTC. This encodes CASSPGGQGTFQETQYF. The gene calls are TRBV5-4 and TRBJ2-5; 9 positions agree with TRBD1. Germline V gene data show CDR1 as SGHNT and CDR2 as YYREEE (reference sequence). V dropped 4 bases and J dropped 1; count of bases not matched to a gene: 11. CDR3 length: 17 amino acids. The whole variable domain, filled in from reference TRBV5-4 and TRBJ2-5, reads ETGVTQSPTHLIKTRGQQVTLRCSSQSGHNTVSWYQQALGQGPQFIFQYYREEENGRGNFPPRFSGLQFPNYSSELNVNALELDDSALYLCASSPGGQGTFQETQYFGPGTRLLVL.

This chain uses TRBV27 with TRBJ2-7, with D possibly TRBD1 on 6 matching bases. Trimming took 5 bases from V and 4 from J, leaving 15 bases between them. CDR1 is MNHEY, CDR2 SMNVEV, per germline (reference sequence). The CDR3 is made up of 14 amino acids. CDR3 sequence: CASSNSPQGYEQYF. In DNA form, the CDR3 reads TGTGCCAGCAGTAATAGCCCACAGGGATACGAGCAGTACTTC.

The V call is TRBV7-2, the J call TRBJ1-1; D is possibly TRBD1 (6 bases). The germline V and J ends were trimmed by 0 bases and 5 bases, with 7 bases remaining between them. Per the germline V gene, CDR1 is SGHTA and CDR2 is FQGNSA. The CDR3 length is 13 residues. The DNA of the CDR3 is TGTGCCAGCAGCTTAGCCGGACAGACTGAAGCTTTCTTT. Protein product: CASSLAGQTEAFF.

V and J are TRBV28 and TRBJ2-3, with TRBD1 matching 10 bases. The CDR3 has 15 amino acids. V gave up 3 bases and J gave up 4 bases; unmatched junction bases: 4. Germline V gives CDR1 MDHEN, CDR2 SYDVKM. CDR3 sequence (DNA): TGTGCCAGCAGTTTGGACAGGGGGACGGCAGATACGCAGTATTTT. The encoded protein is CASSLDRGTADTQYF.

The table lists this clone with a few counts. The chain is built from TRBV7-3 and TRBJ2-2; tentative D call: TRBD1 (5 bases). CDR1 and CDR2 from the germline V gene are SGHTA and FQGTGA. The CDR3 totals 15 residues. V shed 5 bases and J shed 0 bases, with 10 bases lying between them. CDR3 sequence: CASSPTTANTGELFF. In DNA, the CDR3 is TGTGCCAGCAGCCCAACGACAGCGAACACCGGGGAGCTGTTTTTT.

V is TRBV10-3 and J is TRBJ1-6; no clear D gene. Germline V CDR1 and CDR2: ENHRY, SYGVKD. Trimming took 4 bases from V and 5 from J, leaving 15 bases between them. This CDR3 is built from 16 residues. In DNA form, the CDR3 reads TGTGCCATCAGTGTGGCGGTGGCGGTTAATAATTCACCCCTCCACTTT. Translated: CAISVAVAVNNSPLHF.

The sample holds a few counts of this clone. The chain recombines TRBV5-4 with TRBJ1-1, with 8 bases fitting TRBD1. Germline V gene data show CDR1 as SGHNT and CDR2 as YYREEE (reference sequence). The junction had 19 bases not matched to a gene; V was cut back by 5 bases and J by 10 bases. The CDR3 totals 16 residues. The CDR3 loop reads CASRQGGTQTGTGAFF. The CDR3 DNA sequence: TGTGCCAGCAGACAAGGGGGCACCCAAACAGGGACAGGAGCTTTCTTT.

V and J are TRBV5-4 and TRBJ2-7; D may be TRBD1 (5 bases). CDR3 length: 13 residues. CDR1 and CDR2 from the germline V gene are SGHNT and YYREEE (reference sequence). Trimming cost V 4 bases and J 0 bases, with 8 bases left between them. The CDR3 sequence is CASSQGASYEQYF. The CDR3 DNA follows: TGTGCCAGCAGCCAGGGTGCCTCCTACGAGCAGTACTTC.

In DNA form, the CDR3 reads TGTGCCAGCAGCTTAACCCGGGACTTGAGGAATTCACCCCTCCACTTT. It encodes CASSLTRDLRNSPLHF. This sequence joins TRBV3-1 (or the pseudogene TRBV3-2) and TRBJ1-6; maybe TRBD1 (5 bases). The CDR3 totals 16 residues. The germline CDR1 and CDR2 sequences are LGHDT and YNNKEL (reference sequence). The V gene lost 5 bases and the J gene lost 7 bases, with 18 bases spanning the gap.

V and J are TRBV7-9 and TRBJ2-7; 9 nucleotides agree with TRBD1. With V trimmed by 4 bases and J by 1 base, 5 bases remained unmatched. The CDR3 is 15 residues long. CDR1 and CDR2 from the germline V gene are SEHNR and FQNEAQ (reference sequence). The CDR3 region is CASSSTGTGSYEQYF. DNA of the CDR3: TGTGCCAGCAGCTCAACCGGGACAGGGTCCTACGAGCAGTACTTC.